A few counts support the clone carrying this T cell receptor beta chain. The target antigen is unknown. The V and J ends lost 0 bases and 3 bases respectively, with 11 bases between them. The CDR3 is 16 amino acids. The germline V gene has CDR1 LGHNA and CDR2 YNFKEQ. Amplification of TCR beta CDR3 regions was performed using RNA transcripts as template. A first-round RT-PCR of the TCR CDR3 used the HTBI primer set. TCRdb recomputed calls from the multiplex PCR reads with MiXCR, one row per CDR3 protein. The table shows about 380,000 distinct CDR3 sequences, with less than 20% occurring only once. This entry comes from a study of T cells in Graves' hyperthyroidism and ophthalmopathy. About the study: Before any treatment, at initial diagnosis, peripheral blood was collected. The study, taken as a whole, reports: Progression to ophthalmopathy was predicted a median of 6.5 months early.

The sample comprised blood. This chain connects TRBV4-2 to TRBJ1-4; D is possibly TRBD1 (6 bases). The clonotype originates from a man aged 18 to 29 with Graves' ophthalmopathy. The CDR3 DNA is TGTGCCAGCAGCCAAGATTTGGGGGCGGCTAATGAAAAACTGTTTTTT. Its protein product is CASSQDLGAANEKLFF.